These T cell receptor beta chains were read from a single sample in a study of blood T cell repertoires in COVID-19. Generated by immunoSEQ multiplex PCR, the TCRdb table keeps only in-frame clones and is missing some. The table lists some 48,000 clones, around 82% of them singletons. What was sequenced was peripheral blood. The receptors originated from a human donor in a cohort sampled during active COVID-19. Each CDR3 is given with its conserved first and last residue. The order of the fields is J gene, CDR3 length, D gene, clone size, V gene, CDR3 protein, CDR3 DNA. The D gene is left open where the match is weak. For some rows the clone size is stated as once, few or many, or as a class when expanded; others skip it.

>TRBJ1-2|14|.|.|TRBV4-1
CASSQDFRGYGYTF
TGCGCCAGCAGCCAAGATTTTAGAGGATATGGCTACACCTTC
>TRBJ1-2|15|TRBD1|.|TRBV11-2
CASSPSTGFNYGYTF
TGTGCCAGCAGCCCTTCGACAGGGTTCAACTATGGCTACACCTTC
>TRBJ2-4|13|TRBD2|few|TRBV2
CASSPGLAGGQYF
TGTGCCAGCAGTCCCGGACTAGCGGGGGGGCAGTACTTC
>TRBJ2-7|13|TRBD1|.|TRBV6-5
CASSYTRQGEQYF
TGTGCCAGCAGTTACACAAGACAGGGGGAGCAGTACTTC
>TRBJ1-6|17|TRBD1|.|TRBV11-2
CASSFLGGQGIVSPLHF
TGTGCCAGCAGCTTCCTTGGGGGACAGGGGATTGTTTCACCCCTCCACTTT
>TRBJ1-1|13|.|.|TRBV6-5
CASSYSRGFEAFF
TGTGCCAGCAGTTACTCGCGGGGGTTTGAAGCTTTCTTT
>TRBJ1-1|12|.|once|TRBV12-3/TRBV12-4
CASSLLVSKAFF
TGTGCCAGCAGTCTGTTAGTGTCAAAAGCTTTCTTT
>TRBJ2-1|15|TRBD1|.|TRBV11-2
CASSLDPQGANEQFF
TGTGCCAGCAGCTTAGACCCGCAGGGGGCCAATGAGCAGTTCTTC
>TRBJ2-2|13|.|.|TRBV30
CAWSGLSTGELFF
TGTGCCTGGAGTGGACTCTCGACCGGGGAGCTGTTTTTT
>TRBJ1-1|16|TRBD1|.|TRBV6-1
CASSESAGGVNTEAFF
TGTGCCAGCAGTGAGTCCGCAGGGGGCGTCAACACTGAAGCTTTCTTT
>TRBJ2-7|11|.|.|TRBV5-8
CASSLLREQYF
TGTGCCAGCAGCTTGTTGAGGGAGCAGTACTTC
>TRBJ1-5|13|.|.|TRBV6-6
CASSPNRAQPQHF
TGTGCCAGCAGCCCTAACAGGGCTCAGCCCCAGCATTTT
>TRBJ1-4|13|TRBD1|.|TRBV7-9
CASSLAGTDRVFF
TGTGCCAGCAGCTTAGCGGGGACGGACAGGGTCTTTTTT
>TRBJ1-4|14|TRBD1|.|TRBV30
CAWSVTGGNEKLFF
TGTGCCTGGAGTGTGACAGGGGGTAATGAAAAACTGTTTTTT
>TRBJ1-2|14|TRBD1|.|TRBV11-2
CASSPSPGGLGYTF
TGTGCCAGCAGCCCTTCTCCAGGGGGCCTTGGCTACACCTTC
>TRBJ1-1|12|.|.|TRBV2
CASSRGHIGSFF
TGTGCCAGCAGCCGCGGACACATTGGTAGTTTCTTT
>TRBJ2-7|13|.|.|TRBV9
CASSVATRGEQYF
TGTGCCAGCAGCGTAGCTACGAGGGGGGAGCAGTACTTC
>TRBJ1-2|14|TRBD1|.|TRBV5-1
CASSSGQGGSGYTF
TGCGCCAGCAGCTCCGGACAGGGTGGTAGTGGCTACACCTTC
>TRBJ1-1|16|.|.|TRBV23-1
CASSHPEEQPNTEAFF
TGCGCCAGCAGTCATCCGGAGGAACAGCCGAACACTGAAGCTTTCTTT
>TRBJ2-3|15|TRBD2|.|TRBV11-1
CASSLEAGGTDTQYF
TGTGCCAGCAGCTTAGAGGCGGGGGGCACAGATACGCAGTATTTT
>TRBJ2-7|14|.|.|TRBV13
CASSLFTSSYEQYF
TGTGCCAGCAGCTTATTTACTAGCTCCTACGAGCAGTACTTC
>TRBJ1-2|16|TRBD1|.|TRBV9
CASSLGVGTDNYGYTF
TGTGCCAGCAGCCTAGGCGTGGGGACAGATAACTATGGCTACACCTTC
>TRBJ2-2|15|.|.|TRBV19
CASSIVAGNTGELFF
TGTGCCAGTAGTATTGTGGCAGGGAACACCGGGGAGCTGTTTTTT
>TRBJ2-1|16|TRBD2|once|TRBV13
CASSRARTSGINEQFF
TGTGCCAGCAGCCGGGCAAGGACTAGCGGTATCAATGAGCAGTTCTTC
>TRBJ2-5|16|TRBD2|.|TRBV29-1
CSVEGGASGEQETQYF
TGCAGCGTCGAAGGCGGGGCTAGCGGGGAACAAGAGACCCAGTACTTC
>TRBJ2-6|19|.|.|TRBV7-6
CASSLGIGGMGSGANVLTF
TGTGCCAGCAGCTTAGGGATCGGGGGAATGGGCTCTGGGGCCAACGTCCTGACTTTC
>TRBJ2-1|16|TRBD2|.|TRBV5-1
CASSLPSGGASNEQFF
TGCGCCAGCAGCTTGCCTAGCGGGGGGGCTTCGAATGAGCAGTTCTTC
>TRBJ1-1|14|.|.|TRBV5-4
CASSSYAHLAEAFF
TGTGCCAGCAGCTCCTACGCCCATCTCGCTGAAGCTTTCTTT
>TRBJ2-1|15|.|once|TRBV6-2/TRBV6-3
CASSYEAQLYNEQFF
TGTGCCAGCAGTTACGAGGCCCAGCTTTACAATGAGCAGTTCTTC
>TRBJ2-3|11|.|.|TRBV29-1
CSASSGDTQYF
TGCAGCGCCTCGTCCGGGGATACGCAGTATTTT
>TRBJ1-3|15|.|.|TRBV7-3
CASSLRGSGRNTIYF
TGTGCCAGCAGCTTAAGAGGGAGTGGAAGAAACACCATATATTTT
>TRBJ2-5|12|.|.|TRBV29-1
CSVGVSQETQYF
TGCAGCGTTGGTGTCAGCCAAGAGACCCAGTACTTC
>TRBJ2-3|18|.|.|TRBV13
CASSLVGVGSQRADTQYF
TGTGCCAGCAGCTTAGTCGGTGTCGGGTCCCAGCGGGCAGATACGCAGTATTTT
>TRBJ2-2|16|TRBD2|once|TRBV11-2
CASSLSAGGPTGELFF
TGTGCCAGCAGCTTATCGGCGGGGGGGCCCACCGGGGAGCTGTTTTTT
>TRBJ2-3|14|.|.|TRBV3-1/TRBV3-2
CASSQGTATDTQYF
TGTGCCAGCAGCCAAGGGACAGCCACAGATACGCAGTATTTT
>TRBJ2-3|12|.|.|TRBV7-6
CASSNSADTQYF
TGTGCCAGCAGCAATTCAGCAGATACGCAGTATTTT
>TRBJ1-5|13|.|few|TRBV27
CASSLGENRDQHF
TGTGCCAGCAGTTTAGGGGAAAATCGGGACCAGCATTTT
>TRBJ2-2|16|.|once|TRBV24-1
CATSDSTNRDTGELFF
TGTGCCACCAGTGACTCTACTAACAGGGACACCGGGGAGCTGTTTTTT
>TRBJ2-2|14|.|.|TRBV4-2
CASSQDRRDWELFF
TGTGCCAGCAGCCAAGACAGACGGGACTGGGAGCTGTTTTTT
>TRBJ1-1|14|.|.|TRBV6-5
CASSYGGQHTEAFF
TGTGCCAGCAGTTACGGTGGACAGCACACTGAAGCTTTCTTT
>TRBJ2-7|15|.|.|TRBV10-2
CASSELGGIRNEQYF
TGCGCCAGCAGTGAGCTCGGGGGAATTCGGAACGAGCAGTACTTC
>TRBJ2-1|15|TRBD2|.|TRBV15
CATSATGGSYNEQFF
TGTGCCACCAGCGCCACGGGGGGCTCCTACAATGAGCAGTTCTTC
>TRBJ1-6|16|.|.|TRBV7-8
CASSPTRGAYNSPLHF
TGTGCCAGCAGCCCCACCAGGGGAGCCTATAATTCACCCCTCCACTTT
>TRBJ2-3|15|TRBD2|.|TRBV10-3
CAISPTSGGADTQYF
TGTGCCATCAGCCCGACTAGCGGGGGTGCAGATACGCAGTATTTT
>TRBJ1-1|14|.|.|TRBV5-1
CASSFDRFSTEAFF
TGCGCCAGCAGCTTTGACAGGTTTTCGACTGAAGCTTTCTTT
>TRBJ2-7|14|.|.|TRBV11-3
CASSPGVPSYEQYF
TGTGCCAGCAGCCCAGGGGTACCCTCTTACGAGCAGTACTTC